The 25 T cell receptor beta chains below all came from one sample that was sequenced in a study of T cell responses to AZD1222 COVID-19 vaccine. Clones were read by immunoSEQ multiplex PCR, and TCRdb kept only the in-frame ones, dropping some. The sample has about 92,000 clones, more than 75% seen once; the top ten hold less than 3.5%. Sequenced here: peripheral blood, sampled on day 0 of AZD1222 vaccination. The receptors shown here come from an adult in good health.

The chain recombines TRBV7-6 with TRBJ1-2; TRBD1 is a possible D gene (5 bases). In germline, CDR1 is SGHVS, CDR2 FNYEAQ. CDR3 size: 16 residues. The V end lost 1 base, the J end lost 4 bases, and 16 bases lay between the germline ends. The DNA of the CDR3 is TGTGCCAGCAGCTTAGGGGCATCCGGGACGGCCTATGGCTACACCTTC. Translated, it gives CASSLGASGTAYGYTF.

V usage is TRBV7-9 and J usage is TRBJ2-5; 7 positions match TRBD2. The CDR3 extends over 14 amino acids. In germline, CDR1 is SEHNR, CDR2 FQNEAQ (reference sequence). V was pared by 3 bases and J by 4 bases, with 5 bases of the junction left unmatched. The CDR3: CASSLGGSIETQYF. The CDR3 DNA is TGTGCCAGCAGCTTGGGCGGGAGCATAGAGACCCAGTACTTC. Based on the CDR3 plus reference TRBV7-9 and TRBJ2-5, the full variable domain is DTGVSQNPRHKITKRGQNVTFRCDPISEHNRLYWYRQTLGQGPEFLTYFQNEAQLEKSRLLSDRFSAERPKGSFSTLEIQRTEQGDSAMYLCASSLGGSIETQYFGPGTRLLVL.

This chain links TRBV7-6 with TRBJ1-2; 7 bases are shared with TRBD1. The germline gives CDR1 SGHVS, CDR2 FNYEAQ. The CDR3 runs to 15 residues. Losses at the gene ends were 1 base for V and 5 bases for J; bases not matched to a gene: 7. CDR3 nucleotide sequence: TGTGCCAGCAGCTTAGGGGGACAGTCCGTTTATGGCTACACCTTC. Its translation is CASSLGGQSVYGYTF.

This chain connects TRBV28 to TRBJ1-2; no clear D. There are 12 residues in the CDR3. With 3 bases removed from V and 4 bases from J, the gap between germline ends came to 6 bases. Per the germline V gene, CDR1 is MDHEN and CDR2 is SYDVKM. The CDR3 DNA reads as TGTGCCAGCAGTTTGATATCCTATGGCTACACCTTC. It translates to CASSLISYGYTF.

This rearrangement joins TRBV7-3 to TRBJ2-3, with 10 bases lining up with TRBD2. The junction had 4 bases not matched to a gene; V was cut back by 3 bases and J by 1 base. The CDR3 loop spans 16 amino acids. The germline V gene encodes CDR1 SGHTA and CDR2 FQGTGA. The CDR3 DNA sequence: TGTGCCAGCAGCTTCGGACTAGCGGAGGGCACAGATACGCAGTATTTT. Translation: CASSFGLAEGTDTQYF. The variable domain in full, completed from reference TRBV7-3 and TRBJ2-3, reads GAGVSQTPSNKVTEKGKYVELRCDPISGHTALYWYRQSLGQGPEFLIYFQGTGAADDSGLPNDRFFAVRPEGSVSTLKIQRTERGDSAVYLCASSFGLAEGTDTQYFGPGTRLTVL.

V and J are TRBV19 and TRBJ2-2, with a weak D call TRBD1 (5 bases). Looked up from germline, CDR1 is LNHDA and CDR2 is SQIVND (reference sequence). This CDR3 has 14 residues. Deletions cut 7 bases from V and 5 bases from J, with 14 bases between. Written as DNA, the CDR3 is TGTGCCAGTACAGGGCAAGCCAGAACCGGGGAGCTGTTTTTT. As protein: CASTGQARTGELFF.

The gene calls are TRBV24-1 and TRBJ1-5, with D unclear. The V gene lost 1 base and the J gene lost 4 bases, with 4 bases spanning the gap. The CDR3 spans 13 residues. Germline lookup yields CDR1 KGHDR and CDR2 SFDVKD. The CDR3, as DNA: TGTGCCACCAGTGATTTTGGGAATCAGCCCCAGCATTTT. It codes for CATSDFGNQPQHF.

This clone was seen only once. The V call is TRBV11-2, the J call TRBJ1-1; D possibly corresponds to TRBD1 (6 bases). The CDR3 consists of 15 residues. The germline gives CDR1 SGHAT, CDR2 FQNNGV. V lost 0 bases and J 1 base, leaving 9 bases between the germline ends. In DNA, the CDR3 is TGTGCCAGCAGCTTAGAAGGGACAAAGAACACTGAAGCTTTCTTT. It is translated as CASSLEGTKNTEAFF.

The CDR3 loop reads CASRGDGDYGYTF. The DNA of the CDR3 is TGTGCCAGCAGGGGGGACGGAGACTATGGCTACACCTTC. This rearrangement joins TRBV2 to TRBJ1-2; maybe TRBD1 (5 bases). Germline V gene sequence: CDR1 SNHLY, CDR2 FYNNEI. Trimming took off 6 bases at V and 3 bases at J, with 11 bases between the two ends. The CDR3 loop spans 13 amino acids.

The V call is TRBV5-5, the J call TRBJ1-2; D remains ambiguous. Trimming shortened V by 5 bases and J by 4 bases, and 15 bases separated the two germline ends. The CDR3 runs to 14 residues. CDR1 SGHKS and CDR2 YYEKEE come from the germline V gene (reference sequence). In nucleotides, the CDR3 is TGTGCCAGCAGGGCCTTTTACTGGGGCTATGGCTACACCTTC. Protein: CASRAFYWGYGYTF.

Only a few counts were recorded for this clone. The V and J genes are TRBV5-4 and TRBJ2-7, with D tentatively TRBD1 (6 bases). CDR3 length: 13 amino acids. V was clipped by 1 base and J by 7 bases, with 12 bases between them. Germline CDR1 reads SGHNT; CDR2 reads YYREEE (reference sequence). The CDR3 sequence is CASSLTGPGEQYF. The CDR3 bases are TGTGCCAGCAGCTTGACAGGGCCGGGGGAGCAGTACTTC.

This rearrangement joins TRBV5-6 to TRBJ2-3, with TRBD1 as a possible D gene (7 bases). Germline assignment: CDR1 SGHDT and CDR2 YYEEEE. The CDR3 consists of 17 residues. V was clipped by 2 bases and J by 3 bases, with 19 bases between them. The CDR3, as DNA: TGTGCCAGCAGCTTATTTTGGGGCGGGACAGTTACAGATACGCAGTATTTT. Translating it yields CASSLFWGGTVTDTQYF.

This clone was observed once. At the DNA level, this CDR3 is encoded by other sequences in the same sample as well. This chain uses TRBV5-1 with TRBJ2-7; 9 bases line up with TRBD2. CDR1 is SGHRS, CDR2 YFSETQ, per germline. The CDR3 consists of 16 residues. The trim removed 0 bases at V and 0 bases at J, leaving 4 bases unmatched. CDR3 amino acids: CASSLAAGGPSYEQYF. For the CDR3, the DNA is TGCGCCAGCAGCTTGGCCGCGGGAGGGCCCTCCTACGAGCAGTACTTC.

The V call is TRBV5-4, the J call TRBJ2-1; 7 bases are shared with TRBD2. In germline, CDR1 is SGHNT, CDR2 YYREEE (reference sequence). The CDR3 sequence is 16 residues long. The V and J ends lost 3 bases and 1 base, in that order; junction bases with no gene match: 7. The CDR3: CASSSGGFTSYNEQFF. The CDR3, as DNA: TGTGCCAGCAGCTCGGGGGGTTTTACGTCCTACAATGAGCAGTTCTTC. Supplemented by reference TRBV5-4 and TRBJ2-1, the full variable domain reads ETGVTQSPTHLIKTRGQQVTLRCSSQSGHNTVSWYQQALGQGPQFIFQYYREEENGRGNFPPRFSGLQFPNYSSELNVNALELDDSALYLCASSSGGFTSYNEQFFGPGTRLTVL.

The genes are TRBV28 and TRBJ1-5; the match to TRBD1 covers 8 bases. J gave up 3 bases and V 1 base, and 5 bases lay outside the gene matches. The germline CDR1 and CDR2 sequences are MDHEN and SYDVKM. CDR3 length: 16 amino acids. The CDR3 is CASSLSRTGFNQPQHF. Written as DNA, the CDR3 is TGTGCCAGCAGTTTATCTCGGACAGGGTTCAATCAGCCCCAGCATTTT.

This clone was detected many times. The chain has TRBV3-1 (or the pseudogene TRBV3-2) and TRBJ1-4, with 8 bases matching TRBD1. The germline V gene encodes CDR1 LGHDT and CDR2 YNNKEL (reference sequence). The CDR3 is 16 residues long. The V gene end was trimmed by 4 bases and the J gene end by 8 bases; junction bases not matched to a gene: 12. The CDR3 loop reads CASSRGQGAAEEKLFF. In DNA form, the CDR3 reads TGTGCCAGCAGCCGAGGACAGGGCGCGGCGGAGGAAAAACTGTTTTTT.

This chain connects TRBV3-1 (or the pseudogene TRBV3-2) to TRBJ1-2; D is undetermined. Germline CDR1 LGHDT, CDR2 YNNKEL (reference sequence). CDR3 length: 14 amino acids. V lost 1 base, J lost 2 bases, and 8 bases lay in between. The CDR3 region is CASSQVAANYGYTF. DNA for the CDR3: TGTGCCAGCAGCCAAGTCGCGGCCAACTATGGCTACACCTTC.

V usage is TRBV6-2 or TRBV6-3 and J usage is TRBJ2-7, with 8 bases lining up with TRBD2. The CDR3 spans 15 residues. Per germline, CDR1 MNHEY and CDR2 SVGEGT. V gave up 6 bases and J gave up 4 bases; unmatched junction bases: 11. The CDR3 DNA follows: TGTGCCAGCAGCTTAACGATAGCGGGGACTTACGAGCAGTACTTC. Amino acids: CASSLTIAGTYEQYF.

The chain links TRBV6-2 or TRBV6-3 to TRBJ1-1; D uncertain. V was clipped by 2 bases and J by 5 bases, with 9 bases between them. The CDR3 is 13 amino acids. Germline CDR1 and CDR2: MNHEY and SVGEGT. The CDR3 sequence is CASSYIVRTEAFF. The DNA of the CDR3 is TGTGCCAGCAGTTACATCGTGAGAACTGAAGCTTTCTTT.

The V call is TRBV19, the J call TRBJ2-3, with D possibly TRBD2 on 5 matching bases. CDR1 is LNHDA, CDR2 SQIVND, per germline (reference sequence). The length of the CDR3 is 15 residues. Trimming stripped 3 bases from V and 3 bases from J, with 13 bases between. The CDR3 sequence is CASSMYPGVTDTQYF. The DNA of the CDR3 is TGTGCCAGTAGTATGTATCCCGGGGTGACAGATACGCAGTATTTT.

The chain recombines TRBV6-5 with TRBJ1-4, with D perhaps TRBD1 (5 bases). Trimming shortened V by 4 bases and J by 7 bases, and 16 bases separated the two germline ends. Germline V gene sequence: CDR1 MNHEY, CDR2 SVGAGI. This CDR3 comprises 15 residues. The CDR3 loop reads CASSSWEGSGEKLFF. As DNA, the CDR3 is TGTGCCAGCAGTTCGTGGGAGGGGAGTGGTGAAAAACTGTTTTTT.

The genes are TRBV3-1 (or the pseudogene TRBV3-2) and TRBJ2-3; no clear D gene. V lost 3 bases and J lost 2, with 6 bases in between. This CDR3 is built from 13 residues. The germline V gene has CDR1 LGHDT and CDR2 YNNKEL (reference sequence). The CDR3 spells CASSHLNTDTQYF. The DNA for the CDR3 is TGTGCCAGCAGCCACCTGAACACAGATACGCAGTATTTT.

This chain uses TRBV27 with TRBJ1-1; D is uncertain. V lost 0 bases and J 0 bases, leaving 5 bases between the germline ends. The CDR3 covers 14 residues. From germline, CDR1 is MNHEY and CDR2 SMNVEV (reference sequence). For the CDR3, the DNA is TGTGCCAGCAGTTTATCAGACATGAACACTGAAGCTTTCTTT. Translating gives CASSLSDMNTEAFF.

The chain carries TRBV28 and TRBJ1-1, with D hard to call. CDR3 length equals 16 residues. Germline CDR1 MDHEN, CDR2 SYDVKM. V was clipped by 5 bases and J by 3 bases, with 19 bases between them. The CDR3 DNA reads TGTGCCAGCAGTCTTCTTTCGGGCAGGTTGGACACTGAAGCTTTCTTT. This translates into CASSLLSGRLDTEAFF. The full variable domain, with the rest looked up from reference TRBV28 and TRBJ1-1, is DVKVTQSSRYLVKRTGEKVFLECVQDMDHENMFWYRQDPGLGLRLIYFSYDVKMKEKGDIPEGYSVSREKKERFSLILESASTNQTSMYLCASSLLSGRLDTEAFFGQGTRLTVV.

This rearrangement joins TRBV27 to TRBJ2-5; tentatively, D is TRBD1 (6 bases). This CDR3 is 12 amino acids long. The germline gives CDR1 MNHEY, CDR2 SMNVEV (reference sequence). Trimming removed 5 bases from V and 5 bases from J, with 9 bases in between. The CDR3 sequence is CASSPGDETQYF. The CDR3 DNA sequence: TGTGCCAGCAGTCCAGGGGACGAGACCCAGTACTTC.